The 31 T cell receptor beta chains below were found in one sample sequenced in a study of vaccination and CD4 T cells after COVID-19 (dated by TCRdb to 2022 to 2024). The library was built by means of PCR. Sequencing was carried out with an Illumina iSeq 100. TCR sequencing of DNA from cultured CD4+ T cells used the Oncomine TCR Beta short-read assay at the Johns Hopkins FTIC core. The public reads were run again by TCRdb, first through fastp at Q25 and then through MiXCR, and only productive beta chains were kept. A single entry per CDR3 protein holds the most common genes and DNA from its merged rows. Present in this sample are over 10,000 distinct CDR3 sequences, about 32% of which were seen just once. Together, the top ten hold more than 30% of the sample. These receptors have no identified antigens. This specimen's treatment or condition label, per the study, means: roughly ten-day PBMC culture with coronavirus spike peptide pools or control peptides (ViraFEST assay).

The starting material was CD4+ T cells from blood, cultured in vitro, obtained before SARS-CoV-2 vaccination. The receptors come from a human donor who received a COVID-19 vaccine.

The chain employs TRBV4-1 and TRBJ2-5; no definite D call. The CDR3 is 13 residues long. V was pared by 3 bases and J by 5 bases, with 10 bases between. The germline CDR1 and CDR2 sequences are MGHRA and YSYEKL. The CDR3 DNA sequence: TGCGCCAGCAGCCAGTTCGGTTTGGAGACCCAGTACTTC. It codes for CASSQFGLETQYF.

This clonotype has only a few counts. CDR3 loop: CASSIRLGANGQPQHF. In DNA, the CDR3 is TGTGCCAGTAGTATTAGGTTAGGGGCAAATGGTCAGCCCCAGCATTTT. The V call is TRBV19, the J call TRBJ1-5, with D perhaps TRBD1 (5 bases). Trimming shortened V by 3 bases and J by 6 bases, and 18 bases separated the two germline ends. This CDR3 spans 16 amino acids. CDR1 is LNHDA and CDR2 is SQIVND in the germline V gene (reference sequence).

The rearrangement joins TRBV6-1 to TRBJ2-7; the D is unclear. The CDR3 has 15 amino acids. From germline, CDR1 is MNHNS and CDR2 SASEGT. V was cut by 1 base and J by 4 bases, with 14 bases left in between. CDR3: CASSEGSLVGYEQYF. Written as DNA, the CDR3 is TGTGCCAGCAGTGAAGGCAGTTTAGTGGGTTACGAGCAGTACTTC.

The J gene is TRBJ2-2, the V gene TRBV6-1; 7 nucleotides align to TRBD1. After removal of 8 bases from V and 0 bases from J, the junction contained 3 bases not matched to a gene. Looked up from germline, CDR1 is MNHNS and CDR2 is SASEGT. CDR3 length: 14 amino acids. Written as DNA, the CDR3 is TGTGCCAGCCAAACAGGGGCGAACACCGGGGAGCTGTTTTTT. It specifies CASQTGANTGELFF.

The chain employs TRBV30 and TRBJ2-1; TRBD1 might be the D (6 bases). Germline CDR1 and CDR2: GTSNPN and SVGIG (reference sequence). V was shortened by 0 bases and J by 7 bases, with 13 bases between the two germline ends. CDR3 size: 14 residues. The CDR3 region is CAWSVKGGRNEQFF. The CDR3 nucleotides are TGTGCCTGGAGTGTAAAAGGGGGAAGGAATGAGCAGTTCTTC.

This clonotype was found once. The V gene is TRBV10-2, the J gene TRBJ2-1, with 8 positions matching TRBD2. The CDR3 runs 12 residues. Per germline, CDR1 WSHSY and CDR2 SAAADI. This chain's CDR3 is CAGGRGVGEQFF. The CDR3 coding sequence is TGCGCGGGGGGGCGGGGGGTAGGTGAGCAGTTCTTC.

This sequence joins TRBV11-2 and TRBJ1-6; unclear D gene. V was cut by 3 bases and J by 8 bases, with 17 bases left in between. The CDR3 sequence is 16 residues long. In germline, CDR1 is SGHAT, CDR2 FQNNGV. The DNA of the CDR3 is TGTGCCAGCAGCTTTTTAAGGGCAAATGTCGATTCACCCCTCCACTTT. Its protein is CASSFLRANVDSPLHF.

This clonotype has just a few counts. The chain recombines TRBV7-9 with TRBJ1-1; a possible D gene is TRBD1 (5 bases). CDR1 and CDR2 (germline): SEHNR, FQNEAQ (reference sequence). Trimming took off 3 bases at V and 4 bases at J, with 12 bases between the two ends. The CDR3 length is 14 residues. The CDR3 DNA sequence: TGTGCCAGCAGCTTCTTTGAGGGGCCCACTGAAGCTTTCTTT. Translation gives CASSFFEGPTEAFF. Full variable domain (remainder filled in from reference TRBV7-9 and TRBJ1-1): DTGVSQNPRHKITKRGQNVTFRCDPISEHNRLYWYRQTLGQGPEFLTYFQNEAQLEKSRLLSDRFSAERPKGSFSTLEIQRTEQGDSAMYLCASSFFEGPTEAFFGQGTRLTVV.

The chain joins TRBV6-1 to TRBJ2-7, with TRBD1 matching over 8 bases. V lost 6 bases, J lost 4 bases, and 8 bases stayed unmatched. This CDR3 region has 14 residues. In germline, CDR1 is MNHNS, CDR2 SASEGT. CDR3 sequence (DNA): TGTGCCAGCAGGCCCGGGACAGGCGTATACGAGCAGTACTTC. Translation gives CASRPGTGVYEQYF.

The chain links TRBV11-2 to TRBJ2-1; TRBD1 might be the D (6 bases). CDR1 and CDR2 from the germline V gene are SGHAT and FQNNGV. The CDR3 loop spans 15 amino acids. V was pared by 5 bases and J by 0 bases, with 11 bases between. CDR3 sequence: CASSQTGSSYNEQFF. CDR3 coding DNA: TGTGCCAGCAGCCAAACAGGGAGCTCCTACAATGAGCAGTTCTTC.

The V gene is TRBV7-2, the J gene TRBJ2-3; D uncertain. There are 12 residues in the CDR3. V lost 5 bases to trimming and J lost 0 bases, with 3 bases between them. Germline assignment: CDR1 SGHTA and CDR2 FQGNSA. CDR3 sequence (DNA): TGTGCCAGCAGCCCGAGCACAGATACGCAGTATTTT. Protein sequence: CASSPSTDTQYF.

In this sample, this clonotype turned up a few times. This rearrangement joins TRBV20-1 to TRBJ2-3; D could derive from TRBD1 or TRBD2 (5 bases each). V dropped 4 bases and J dropped 0 bases, with 11 bases sitting between them. This CDR3 is 14 amino acids long. CDR1 DFQATT and CDR2 SNEGSKA come from the germline V gene (reference sequence). CDR3: CSAIRGDSTDTQYF. The DNA for the CDR3 is TGCAGTGCTATTAGGGGAGACAGCACAGATACGCAGTATTTT.

The CDR3 reads CASTTSITGTTEAFF. The DNA of the CDR3 is TGTGCCAGCACCACCTCGATAACAGGGACCACTGAAGCTTTCTTT. V and J are TRBV6-1 and TRBJ1-1, with D perhaps TRBD1 (6 bases). In germline, CDR1 is MNHNS, CDR2 SASEGT. Trimming took off 7 bases at V and 4 bases at J, with 19 bases between the two ends. The CDR3 has 15 amino acids.

This clonotype was detected a few times. The chain couples TRBV20-1 to TRBJ2-7; D not resolved. The CDR3 has 12 amino acids. The V end was cut by 5 bases, the J end by 2 bases, with 10 bases between. CDR1 DFQATT and CDR2 SNEGSKA come from the germline V gene (reference sequence). This chain's CDR3 is CSALRAAYEQYF. The CDR3 DNA follows: TGCAGTGCTCTTAGGGCGGCCTACGAGCAGTACTTC.

This chain joins TRBV10-3 and TRBJ2-7, with 7 bases lining up with TRBD1. V shed 6 bases and J 0 bases; nucleotides not matched to a gene: 5. The CDR3 sequence is 14 residues long. CDR1 and CDR2 (germline): ENHRY, SYGVKD. The CDR3 here is CAIRVTGSSYEQYF. The DNA for the CDR3 is TGTGCCATCAGGGTGACAGGGAGCTCCTACGAGCAGTACTTC.

This clonotype was seen more than once but under ten times. This sequence joins TRBV20-1 and TRBJ2-1; 9 nucleotides align to TRBD2. The CDR3 has 17 residues. From germline, CDR1 is DFQATT and CDR2 SNEGSKA (reference sequence). With V trimmed by 6 bases and J by 3 bases, 15 bases remained unmatched. The CDR3 coding sequence is TGCAGTGCGCCCCCAAGTAGCGGGGGACTTTACTACAATGAGCAGTTCTTC. Its protein is CSAPPSSGGLYYNEQFF.

V is TRBV20-1 and J is TRBJ2-3; the D is unclear. The V and J ends lost 6 bases and 3 bases respectively, with 16 bases between them. Per the germline V gene, CDR1 is DFQATT and CDR2 is SNEGSKA (reference sequence). The CDR3 covers 14 residues. The CDR3 coding sequence is TGCAGTGCCACCGTTATTTCCCGTACAGATACGCAGTATTTT. It translates to CSATVISRTDTQYF.

By sample fraction, this clonotype is medium-sized (0.01 to 0.1%). The chain has TRBV6-5 and TRBJ1-2; perhaps TRBD1 as D (5 bases). Germline CDR1 MNHEY, CDR2 SVGAGI. The V and J ends lost 4 bases and 2 bases respectively, with 14 bases between them. The CDR3 covers 15 residues. CDR3 sequence reads: CASSSVNRWNYGYTF. The DNA for the CDR3 is TGTGCCAGCAGTTCAGTGAACAGGTGGAACTATGGCTACACCTTC.

This clonotype occurred a few times. The chain carries TRBV24-1 and TRBJ1-1; D unclear. Trimming pared 1 base from V and 4 bases from J, leaving 6 bases between. This CDR3 comprises 13 residues. Germline assignment: CDR1 KGHDR and CDR2 SFDVKD. The CDR3 DNA sequence: TGTGCCACCAGTGATTTTACGGCCACTGAAGCTTTCTTT. Translating it yields CATSDFTATEAFF.

The rearrangement joins TRBV6-5 to TRBJ2-3, with 7 bases fitting TRBD2. Germline-derived CDR1 and CDR2 are MNHEY and SVGAGI. The CDR3 totals 18 residues. V lost 2 bases and J lost 1; bases outside the gene matches: 12. The CDR3 DNA reads as TGTGCCAGCAGTTACGTCAGCGGGGCCCCAACCCGCACAGATACGCAGTATTTT. This codes for CASSYVSGAPTRTDTQYF.

There are a few counts of this clonotype. The chain is built from TRBV10-1 and TRBJ2-3; possible D gene TRBD2, 5 bases. Deletions cut 10 bases from V and 6 bases from J, with 26 bases between. The CDR3 loop spans 16 amino acids. The germline V gene has CDR1 WNHNN and CDR2 SYGVQD (reference sequence). Here the CDR3 reads CATSPGLLMSADTQYF. In DNA form, the CDR3 reads TGCGCCACCAGCCCCGGACTCTTGATGTCGGCCGATACGCAGTATTTT.

The chain uses TRBV11-3 and TRBJ1-1; D unclear. The germline V gene has CDR1 SGHNT and CDR2 YENEEA. With 4 bases removed from V and 4 bases from J, the gap between germline ends came to 10 bases. CDR3 length: 13 amino acids. The CDR3 DNA is TGTGCCAGCAGCTCCCGCCCGATCACTGAAGCTTTCTTT. It is translated as CASSSRPITEAFF.

The chain carries TRBV20-1 and TRBJ1-5; 7 bases agree with TRBD1. V shed 3 bases and J 5 bases; nucleotides not matched to a gene: 7. The V gene's germline CDR1 is DFQATT and CDR2 SNEGSKA (reference sequence). The CDR3 covers 14 residues. CDR3: CSARQGGVDQPQHF. The CDR3 DNA reads as TGCAGTGCTAGGCAGGGGGGGGTGGATCAGCCCCAGCATTTT.

The chain employs TRBV4-2 and TRBJ2-7; 7 positions match TRBD1. Germline assignment: CDR1 LGHNA and CDR2 YNFKEQ. The CDR3 totals 17 residues. With V trimmed by 0 bases and J by 3 bases, 11 bases remained unmatched. In DNA form, the CDR3 reads TGTGCCAGCAGCCAAGACTCCGCTGGGCAGGGGGTCTACGAGCAGTACTTC. Protein: CASSQDSAGQGVYEQYF.

The chain uses TRBV5-4 and TRBJ2-7; perhaps TRBD2 as D (5 bases). The ends were cut back, 4 bases at V and 7 bases at J, with 15 bases in the middle. CDR1 is SGHNT, CDR2 YYREEE, per germline (reference sequence). The CDR3 consists of 13 residues. DNA of the CDR3: TGTGCCAGCAGCCGGACTGGGGTGGGGGAGCAGTACTTC. It yields the protein CASSRTGVGEQYF.

The chain carries TRBV21-1 and TRBJ2-5; the table's D call TRBD2 went unverified against the DNA. TRBV21-1 is a pseudogene. The CDR3 consists of 18 residues. Written as DNA, the CDR3 is TGTGCCAGCAGCAAAAAACCTAGCCCCGGTGCCGGAAAAGAGACCCAGTACTTC. It encodes CASSKKPSPGAGKETQYF.

V usage is TRBV7-9 and J usage is TRBJ1-6; maybe TRBD1 (5 bases). There are 14 residues in the CDR3. Germline CDR1 SEHNR, CDR2 FQNEAQ (reference sequence). V dropped 5 bases and J dropped 6 bases, with 11 bases sitting between them. The CDR3 here is CASSVRETNSPLHF. CDR3 in DNA: TGTGCCAGCAGCGTCAGGGAGACTAATTCACCCCTCCACTTT.

This clonotype ranks as medium-sized. The chain recombines TRBV20-1 with TRBJ1-5, with D perhaps TRBD1 (5 bases). The V end was cut by 6 bases, the J end by 5 bases, with 14 bases between. CDR3 length: 13 residues. Germline CDR1 is DFQATT and CDR2 is SNEGSKA (reference sequence). The CDR3 DNA sequence: TGCAGTGCCCATCGGGGCAGGGATCAGCCCCAGCATTTT. It encodes CSAHRGRDQPQHF.

This clonotype has only a few counts. This chain connects TRBV30 to TRBJ1-6; D unresolved. Trimming removed 5 bases from V and 4 bases from J, with 12 bases in between. Per the germline V gene, CDR1 is GTSNPN and CDR2 is SVGIG (reference sequence). The CDR3 runs 14 residues. CDR3 loop: CAWGLRVYNSPLHF. The CDR3 nucleotides are TGTGCCTGGGGGCTCCGGGTTTATAATTCACCCCTCCACTTT.

This chain uses TRBV6-5 with TRBJ1-2; D remains ambiguous. Trimming removed 0 bases from V and 3 bases from J, with 14 bases in between. CDR1 and CDR2 from the germline V gene are MNHEY and SVGAGI. CDR3 size: 16 residues. CDR3 bases: TGTGCCAGCAGTTACTCGGGGAGGCGTTTGGACTATGGCTACACCTTC. Its protein product is CASSYSGRRLDYGYTF.

Within the sample, this clonotype is medium-sized. The chain links TRBV19 to TRBJ1-5; 9 bases fit TRBD1. J lost 8 bases, V lost 5 bases, and 7 bases had no gene match. This CDR3 has 14 amino acids. CDR1 and CDR2 (germline): LNHDA, SQIVND (reference sequence). CDR3 loop: CASSLTGGWEPQHF. The CDR3 nucleotides read TGTGCCAGTAGTTTAACAGGGGGCTGGGAGCCCCAGCATTTT.